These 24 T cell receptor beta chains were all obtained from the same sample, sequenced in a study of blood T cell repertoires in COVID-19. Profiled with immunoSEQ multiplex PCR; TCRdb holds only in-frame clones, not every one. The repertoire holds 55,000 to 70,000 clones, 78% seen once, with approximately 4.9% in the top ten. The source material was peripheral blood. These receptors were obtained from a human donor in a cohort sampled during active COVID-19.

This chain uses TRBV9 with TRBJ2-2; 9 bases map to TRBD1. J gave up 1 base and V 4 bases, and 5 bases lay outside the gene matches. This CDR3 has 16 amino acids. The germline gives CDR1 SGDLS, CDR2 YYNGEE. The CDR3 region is CASSTRDRVNTGELFF. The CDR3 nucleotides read TGTGCCAGCAGCACCCGGGACAGGGTGAACACCGGGGAGCTGTTTTTT.

The DNA for the CDR3 is TGTGCCACCAGCAGAGGAGGTAGCGGGGGCTACAATGAGCAGTTCTTC. As protein: CATSRGGSGGYNEQFF. This chain connects TRBV15 to TRBJ2-1, with TRBD2 matching 9 bases. Germline V gives CDR1 LNHNV, CDR2 YYDKDF (reference sequence). V trimming: 1 base; J trimming: 3 bases; junction bases outside the gene matches: 4. The CDR3 sequence is 16 residues long.

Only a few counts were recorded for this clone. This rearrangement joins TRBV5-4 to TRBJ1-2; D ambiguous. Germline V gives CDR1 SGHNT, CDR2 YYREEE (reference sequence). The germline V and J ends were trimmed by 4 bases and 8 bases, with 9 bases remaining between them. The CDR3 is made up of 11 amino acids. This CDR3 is CASSQNGGYTF. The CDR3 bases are TGTGCCAGCAGCCAGAACGGGGGCTACACCTTC.

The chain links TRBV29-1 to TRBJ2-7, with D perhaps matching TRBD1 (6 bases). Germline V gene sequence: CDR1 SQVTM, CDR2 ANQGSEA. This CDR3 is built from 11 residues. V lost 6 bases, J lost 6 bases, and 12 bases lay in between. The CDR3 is CSVLTGSEQYF. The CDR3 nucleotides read TGCAGCGTCCTTACAGGGTCCGAGCAGTACTTC.

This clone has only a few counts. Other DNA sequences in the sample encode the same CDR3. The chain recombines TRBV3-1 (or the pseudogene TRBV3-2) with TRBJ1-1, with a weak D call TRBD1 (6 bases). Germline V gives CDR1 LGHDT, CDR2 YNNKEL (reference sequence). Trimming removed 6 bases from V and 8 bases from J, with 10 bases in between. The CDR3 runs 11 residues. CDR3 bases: TGTGCCAGCAGAGGGGGAGCGGAAGCTTTCTTT. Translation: CASRGGAEAFF.

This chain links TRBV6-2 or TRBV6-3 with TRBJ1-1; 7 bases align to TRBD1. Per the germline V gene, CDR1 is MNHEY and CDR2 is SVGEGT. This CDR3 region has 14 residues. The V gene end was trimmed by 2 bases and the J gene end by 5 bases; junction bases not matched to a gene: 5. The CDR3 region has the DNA TGTGCCAGCAGTTACCACCCAGGGGGAACTGAAGCTTTCTTT. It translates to CASSYHPGGTEAFF.

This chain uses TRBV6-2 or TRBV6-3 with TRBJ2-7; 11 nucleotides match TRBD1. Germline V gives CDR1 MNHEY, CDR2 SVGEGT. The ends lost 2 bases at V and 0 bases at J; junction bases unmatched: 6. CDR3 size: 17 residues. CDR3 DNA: TGTGCCAGCAGTTACCGGGGGGACAGGGGGAGCTCCTACGAGCAGTACTTC. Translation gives CASSYRGDRGSSYEQYF.

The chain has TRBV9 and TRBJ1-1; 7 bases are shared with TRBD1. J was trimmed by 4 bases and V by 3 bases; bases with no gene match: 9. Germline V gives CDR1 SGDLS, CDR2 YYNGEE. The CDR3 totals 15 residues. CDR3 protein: CASSAYRTGLTEAFF. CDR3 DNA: TGTGCCAGCAGCGCATATCGGACAGGCCTCACTGAAGCTTTCTTT. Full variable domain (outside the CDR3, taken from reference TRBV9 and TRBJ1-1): DSGVTQTPKHLITATGQRVTLRCSPRSGDLSVYWYQQSLDQGLQFLIQYYNGEERAKGNILERFSAQQFPDLHSELNLSSLELGDSALYFCASSAYRTGLTEAFFGQGTRLTVV.

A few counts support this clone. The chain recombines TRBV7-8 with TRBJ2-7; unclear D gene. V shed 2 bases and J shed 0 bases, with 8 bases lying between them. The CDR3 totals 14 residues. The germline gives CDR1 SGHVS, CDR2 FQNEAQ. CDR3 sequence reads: CASSLTPSSYEQYF. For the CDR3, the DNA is TGTGCCAGCAGCTTAACCCCGAGCTCCTACGAGCAGTACTTC.

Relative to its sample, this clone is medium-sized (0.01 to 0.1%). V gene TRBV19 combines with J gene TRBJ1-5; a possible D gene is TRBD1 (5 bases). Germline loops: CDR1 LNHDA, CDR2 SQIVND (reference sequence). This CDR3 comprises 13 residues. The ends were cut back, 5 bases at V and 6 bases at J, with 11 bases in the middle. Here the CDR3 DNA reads TGTGCCAGTAGTGGGGGGGAAAGTCAGCCCCAGCATTTT. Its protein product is CASSGGESQPQHF.

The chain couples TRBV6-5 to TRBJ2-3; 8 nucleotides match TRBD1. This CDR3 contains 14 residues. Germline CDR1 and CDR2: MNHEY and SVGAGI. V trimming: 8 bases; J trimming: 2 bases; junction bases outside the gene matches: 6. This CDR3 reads CASSNRGNTDTQYF. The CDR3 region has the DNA TGTGCCAGCTCGAACAGGGGGAACACAGATACGCAGTATTTT.

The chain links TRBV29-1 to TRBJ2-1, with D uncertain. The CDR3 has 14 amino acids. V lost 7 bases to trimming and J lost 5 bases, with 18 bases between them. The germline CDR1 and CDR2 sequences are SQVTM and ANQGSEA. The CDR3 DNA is TGCAGCGGCCGCCGACCGAGCCGGGACAATGAGCAGTTCTTC. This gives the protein CSGRRPSRDNEQFF.

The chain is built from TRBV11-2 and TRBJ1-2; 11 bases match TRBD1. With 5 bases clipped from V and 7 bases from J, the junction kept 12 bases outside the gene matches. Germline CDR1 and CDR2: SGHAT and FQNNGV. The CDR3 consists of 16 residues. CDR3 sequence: CASSLRTGGEIGGYTF. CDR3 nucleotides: TGTGCCAGCAGCCTTCGGACAGGGGGCGAGATTGGTGGCTACACCTTC.

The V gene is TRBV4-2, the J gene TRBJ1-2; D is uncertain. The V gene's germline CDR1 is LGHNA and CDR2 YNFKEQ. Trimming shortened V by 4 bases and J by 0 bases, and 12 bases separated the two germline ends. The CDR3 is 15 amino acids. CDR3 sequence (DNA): TGTGCCAGCAGCCCCCCCGGGTTAGCTAACTATGGCTACACCTTC. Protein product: CASSPPGLANYGYTF.

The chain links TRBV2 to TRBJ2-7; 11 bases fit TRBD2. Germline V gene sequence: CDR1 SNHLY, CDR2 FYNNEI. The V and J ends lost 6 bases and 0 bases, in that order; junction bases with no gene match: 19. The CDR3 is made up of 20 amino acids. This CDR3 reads CASRRWPDALTSGSSYEQYF. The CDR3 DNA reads TGTGCCAGCAGGAGGTGGCCGGACGCCCTCACTAGCGGGAGCTCCTACGAGCAGTACTTC.

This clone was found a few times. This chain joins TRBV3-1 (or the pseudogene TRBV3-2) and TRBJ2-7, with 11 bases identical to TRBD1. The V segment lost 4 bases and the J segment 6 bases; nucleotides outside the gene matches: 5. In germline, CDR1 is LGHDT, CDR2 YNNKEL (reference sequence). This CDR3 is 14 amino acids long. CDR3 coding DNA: TGTGCCAGCAGCCTTACCGGGACAGGGGGCGAGCAGTACTTC. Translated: CASSLTGTGGEQYF.

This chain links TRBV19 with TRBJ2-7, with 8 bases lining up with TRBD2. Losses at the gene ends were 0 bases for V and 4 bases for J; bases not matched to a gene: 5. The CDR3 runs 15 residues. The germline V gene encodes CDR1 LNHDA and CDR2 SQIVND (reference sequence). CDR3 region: CASSIDWRGGYEQYF. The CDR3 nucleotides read TGTGCCAGTAGTATAGATTGGCGCGGGGGGTACGAGCAGTACTTC.

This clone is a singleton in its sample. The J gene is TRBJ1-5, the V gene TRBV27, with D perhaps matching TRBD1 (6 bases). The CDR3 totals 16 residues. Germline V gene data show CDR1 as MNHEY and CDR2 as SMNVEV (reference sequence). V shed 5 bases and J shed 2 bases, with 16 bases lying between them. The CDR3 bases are TGTGCCAGCAGTCCCTTTCCCGGGACACGCAATCAGCCCCAGCATTTT. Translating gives CASSPFPGTRNQPQHF.

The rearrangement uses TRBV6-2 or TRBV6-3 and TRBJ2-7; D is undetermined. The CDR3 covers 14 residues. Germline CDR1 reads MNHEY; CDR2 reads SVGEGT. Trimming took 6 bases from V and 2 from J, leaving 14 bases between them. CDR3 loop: CASSFDLQTYEQYF. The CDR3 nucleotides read TGTGCCAGCAGCTTTGATTTACAAACCTACGAGCAGTACTTC.

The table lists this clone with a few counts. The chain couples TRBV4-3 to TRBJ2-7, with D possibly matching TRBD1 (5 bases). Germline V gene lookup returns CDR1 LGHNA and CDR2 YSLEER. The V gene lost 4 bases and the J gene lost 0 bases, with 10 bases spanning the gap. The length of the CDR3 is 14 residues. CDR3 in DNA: TGCGCCAGCAGCCTTCAGGGCGGCTCCTACGAGCAGTACTTC. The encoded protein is CASSLQGGSYEQYF.

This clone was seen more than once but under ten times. CDR3 nucleotides: TGTGCCTGGACGTTAAAACAGCAGCCCACGGGGGGCTACACCTTC. Encoded protein: CAWTLKQQPTGGYTF. The J gene is TRBJ1-2, the V gene TRBV30; D call uncertain. The CDR3 has 15 residues. In germline, CDR1 is GTSNPN, CDR2 SVGIG (reference sequence). V was shortened by 4 bases and J by 8 bases, with 23 bases between the two germline ends.

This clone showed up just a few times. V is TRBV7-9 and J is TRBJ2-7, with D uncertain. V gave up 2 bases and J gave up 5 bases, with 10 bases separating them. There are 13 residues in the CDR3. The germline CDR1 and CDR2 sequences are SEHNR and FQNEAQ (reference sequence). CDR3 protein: CASSLFLGHEQYF. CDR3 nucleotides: TGTGCCAGCAGCTTATTCTTGGGCCACGAGCAGTACTTC. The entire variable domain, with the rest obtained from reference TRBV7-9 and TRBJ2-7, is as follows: DTGVSQNPRHKITKRGQNVTFRCDPISEHNRLYWYRQTLGQGPEFLTYFQNEAQLEKSRLLSDRFSAERPKGSFSTLEIQRTEQGDSAMYLCASSLFLGHEQYFGPGTRLTVT.

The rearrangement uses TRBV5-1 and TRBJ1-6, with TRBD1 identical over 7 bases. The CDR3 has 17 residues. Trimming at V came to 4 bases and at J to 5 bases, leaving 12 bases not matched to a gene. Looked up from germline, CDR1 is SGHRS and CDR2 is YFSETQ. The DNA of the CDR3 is TGCGCCAGCAGCCCCCTCTCAACAGGGGCCGATAATTCACCCCTCCACTTT. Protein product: CASSPLSTGADNSPLHF.

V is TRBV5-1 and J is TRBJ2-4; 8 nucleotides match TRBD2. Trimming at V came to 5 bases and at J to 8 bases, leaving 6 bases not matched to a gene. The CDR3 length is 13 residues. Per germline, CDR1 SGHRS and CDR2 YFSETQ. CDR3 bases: TGCGCCAGCAGTACGGGGGGGCCCGACATTCAGTACTTC. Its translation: CASSTGGPDIQYF.